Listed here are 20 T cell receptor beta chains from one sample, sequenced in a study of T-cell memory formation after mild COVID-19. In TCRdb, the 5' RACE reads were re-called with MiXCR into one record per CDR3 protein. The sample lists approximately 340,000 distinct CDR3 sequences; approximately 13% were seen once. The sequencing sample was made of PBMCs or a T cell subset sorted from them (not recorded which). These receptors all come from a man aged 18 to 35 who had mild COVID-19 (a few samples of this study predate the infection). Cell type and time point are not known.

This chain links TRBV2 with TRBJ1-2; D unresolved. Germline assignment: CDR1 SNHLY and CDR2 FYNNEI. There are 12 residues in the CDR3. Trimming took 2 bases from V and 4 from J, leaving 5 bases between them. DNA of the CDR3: TGTGCCAGCAGTGAATCCAGCTATGGCTACACCTTC. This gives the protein CASSESSYGYTF. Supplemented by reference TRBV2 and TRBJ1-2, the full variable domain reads EPEVTQTPSHQVTQMGQEVILRCVPISNHLYFYWYRQILGQKVEFLVSFYNNEISEKSEIFDDQFSVERPDGSNFTLKIRSTKLEDSAMYFCASSESSYGYTFGSGTRLTVV.

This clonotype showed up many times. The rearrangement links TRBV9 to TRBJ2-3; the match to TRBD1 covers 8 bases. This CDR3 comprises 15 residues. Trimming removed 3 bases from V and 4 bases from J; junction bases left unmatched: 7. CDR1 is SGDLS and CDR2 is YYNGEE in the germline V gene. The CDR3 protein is CASSAGGEGSDTQYF. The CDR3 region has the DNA TGTGCCAGCAGCGCAGGGGGCGAAGGCTCAGATACGCAGTATTTT.

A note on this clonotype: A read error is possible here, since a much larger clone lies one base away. CDR3 amino acids: CASRQATQSYTF. The CDR3 nucleotides are TGTGCCAGCAGACAGGCCACCCAAAGCTACACCTTC. The J gene is TRBJ1-2, the V gene TRBV3-1; possibly TRBD1 for D (5 bases). Trimming left V 6 bases short and J 9 bases short, with 14 bases between. The CDR3 is made up of 12 amino acids. Germline V gene lookup returns CDR1 LGHDT and CDR2 YNNKEL (reference sequence).

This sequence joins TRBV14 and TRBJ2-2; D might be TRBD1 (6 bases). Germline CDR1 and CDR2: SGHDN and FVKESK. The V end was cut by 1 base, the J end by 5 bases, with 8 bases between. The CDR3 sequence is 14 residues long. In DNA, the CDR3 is TGTGCCAGCAGCCAAGTGAGGGGGACCGGGGAGCTGTTTTTT. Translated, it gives CASSQVRGTGELFF.

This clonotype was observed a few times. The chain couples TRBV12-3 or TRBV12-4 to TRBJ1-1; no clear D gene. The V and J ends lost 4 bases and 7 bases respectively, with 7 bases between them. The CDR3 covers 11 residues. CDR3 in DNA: TGTGCCAGCAGTTCGGGCAGTGAAGCTTTCTTT. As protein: CASSSGSEAFF.

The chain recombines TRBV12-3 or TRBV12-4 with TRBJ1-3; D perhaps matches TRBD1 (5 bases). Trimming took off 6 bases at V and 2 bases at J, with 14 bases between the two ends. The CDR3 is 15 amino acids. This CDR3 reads CASRTGRSPGNTIYF. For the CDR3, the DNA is TGTGCCAGCAGAACGGGACGGTCGCCTGGAAACACCATATATTTT.

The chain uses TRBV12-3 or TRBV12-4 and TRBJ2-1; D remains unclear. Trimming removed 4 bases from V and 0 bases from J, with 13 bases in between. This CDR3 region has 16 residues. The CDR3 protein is CASSSTWGSSYNEQFF. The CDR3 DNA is TGTGCCAGCAGTTCGACCTGGGGTAGCTCCTACAATGAGCAGTTCTTC.

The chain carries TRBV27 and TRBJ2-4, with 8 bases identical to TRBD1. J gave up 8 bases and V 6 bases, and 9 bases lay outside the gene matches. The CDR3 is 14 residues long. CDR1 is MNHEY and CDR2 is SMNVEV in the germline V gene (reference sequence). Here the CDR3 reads CASRSPDRVDIQYF. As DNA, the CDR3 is TGTGCCAGCAGATCTCCGGACAGGGTGGACATTCAGTACTTC.

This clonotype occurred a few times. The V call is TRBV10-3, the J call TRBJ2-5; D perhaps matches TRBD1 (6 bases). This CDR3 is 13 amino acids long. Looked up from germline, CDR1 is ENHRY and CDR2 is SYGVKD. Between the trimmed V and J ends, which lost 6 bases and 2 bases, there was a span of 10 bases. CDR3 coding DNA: TGTGCCATCAGGTACGGACAGCAAGAGACCCAGTACTTC. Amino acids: CAIRYGQQETQYF.

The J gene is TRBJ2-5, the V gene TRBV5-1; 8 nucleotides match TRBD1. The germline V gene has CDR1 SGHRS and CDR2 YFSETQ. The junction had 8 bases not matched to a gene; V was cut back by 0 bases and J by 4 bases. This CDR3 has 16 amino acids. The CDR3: CASSLAAGGKGETQYF. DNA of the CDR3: TGCGCCAGCAGCTTGGCCGCAGGGGGCAAGGGAGAGACCCAGTACTTC.

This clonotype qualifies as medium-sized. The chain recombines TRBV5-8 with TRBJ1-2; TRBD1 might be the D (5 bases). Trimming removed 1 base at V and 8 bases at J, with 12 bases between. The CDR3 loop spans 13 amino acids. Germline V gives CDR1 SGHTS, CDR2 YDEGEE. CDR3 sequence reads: CASSLYAGPGYTF. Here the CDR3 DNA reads TGTGCCAGCAGCTTGTACGCAGGGCCAGGCTACACCTTC.

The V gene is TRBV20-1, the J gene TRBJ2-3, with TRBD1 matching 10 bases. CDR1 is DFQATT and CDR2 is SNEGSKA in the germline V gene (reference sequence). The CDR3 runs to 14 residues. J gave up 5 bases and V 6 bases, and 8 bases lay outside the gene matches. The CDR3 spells CSARQGALQDTQYF. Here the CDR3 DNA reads TGCAGTGCCAGACAGGGGGCCTTGCAAGATACGCAGTATTTT.

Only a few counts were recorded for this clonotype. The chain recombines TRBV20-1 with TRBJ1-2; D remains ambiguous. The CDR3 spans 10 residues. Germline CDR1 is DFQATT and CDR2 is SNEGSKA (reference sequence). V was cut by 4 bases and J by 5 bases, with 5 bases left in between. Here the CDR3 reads CSATYYGYTF. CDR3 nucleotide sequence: TGCAGTGCTACCTATTATGGCTACACCTTC.

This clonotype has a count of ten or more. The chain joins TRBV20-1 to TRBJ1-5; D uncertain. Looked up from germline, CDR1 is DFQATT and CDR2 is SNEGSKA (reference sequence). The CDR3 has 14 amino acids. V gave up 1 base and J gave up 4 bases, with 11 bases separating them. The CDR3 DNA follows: TGCAGTGCTAGAGTCGGCCTCGATAATCAGCCCCAGCATTTT. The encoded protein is CSARVGLDNQPQHF.

CDR3 coding DNA: TGCGCCAGCAGCCCAACCCCAGCGGGGCAAGAGACCCAGTACTTC. Protein: CASSPTPAGQETQYF. The chain employs TRBV5-1 and TRBJ2-5; the match to TRBD2 covers 7 bases. CDR1 and CDR2 (germline): SGHRS, YFSETQ. Trimming removed 4 bases from V and 2 bases from J; junction bases left unmatched: 8. The CDR3 is 15 amino acids.

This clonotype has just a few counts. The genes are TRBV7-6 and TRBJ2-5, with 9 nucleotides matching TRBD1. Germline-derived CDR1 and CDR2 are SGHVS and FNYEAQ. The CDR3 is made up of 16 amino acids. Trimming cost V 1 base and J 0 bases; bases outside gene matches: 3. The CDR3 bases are TGTGCCAGCAGCTTAGGACAGGGGGAGCACCAAGAGACCCAGTACTTC. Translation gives CASSLGQGEHQETQYF.

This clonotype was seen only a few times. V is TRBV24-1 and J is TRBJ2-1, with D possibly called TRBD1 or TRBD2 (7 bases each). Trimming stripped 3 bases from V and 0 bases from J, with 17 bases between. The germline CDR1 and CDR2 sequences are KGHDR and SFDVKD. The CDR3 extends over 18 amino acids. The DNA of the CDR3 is TGTGCCACCAGTGATGGTAGGGGGCGGGAGAGCTCCTACAATGAGCAGTTCTTC. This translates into CATSDGRGRESSYNEQFF.

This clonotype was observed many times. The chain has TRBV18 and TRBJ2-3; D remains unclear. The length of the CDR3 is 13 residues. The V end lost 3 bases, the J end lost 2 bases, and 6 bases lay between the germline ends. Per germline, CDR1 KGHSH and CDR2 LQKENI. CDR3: CASSPPVTDTQYF. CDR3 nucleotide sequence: TGTGCCAGCTCACCGCCAGTCACAGATACGCAGTATTTT.

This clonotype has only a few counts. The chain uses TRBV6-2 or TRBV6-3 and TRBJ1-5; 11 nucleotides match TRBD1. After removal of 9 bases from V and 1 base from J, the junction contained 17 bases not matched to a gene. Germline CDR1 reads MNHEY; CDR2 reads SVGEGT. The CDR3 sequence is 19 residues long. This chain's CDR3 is CARSYPGQGVRESNQPQHF. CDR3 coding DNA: TGTGCCAGGAGCTATCCGGGACAGGGGGTAAGGGAAAGCAATCAGCCCCAGCATTTT.

The DNA for the CDR3 is TGTGCCAGCAGCGGACGACGAGGGCGGGGAACCGGGGAGCTGTTTTTT. It is translated as CASSGRRGRGTGELFF. The gene calls are TRBV9 and TRBJ2-2; a weak D match, TRBD2 (6 bases). The V and J ends lost 3 bases and 5 bases respectively, with 17 bases between them. CDR3 size: 16 residues. CDR1 and CDR2 (germline): SGDLS, YYNGEE. Together with reference TRBV9 and TRBJ2-2, the CDR3 gives the full variable domain: DSGVTQTPKHLITATGQRVTLRCSPRSGDLSVYWYQQSLDQGLQFLIQYYNGEERAKGNILERFSAQQFPDLHSELNLSSLELGDSALYFCASSGRRGRGTGELFFGEGSRLTVL.